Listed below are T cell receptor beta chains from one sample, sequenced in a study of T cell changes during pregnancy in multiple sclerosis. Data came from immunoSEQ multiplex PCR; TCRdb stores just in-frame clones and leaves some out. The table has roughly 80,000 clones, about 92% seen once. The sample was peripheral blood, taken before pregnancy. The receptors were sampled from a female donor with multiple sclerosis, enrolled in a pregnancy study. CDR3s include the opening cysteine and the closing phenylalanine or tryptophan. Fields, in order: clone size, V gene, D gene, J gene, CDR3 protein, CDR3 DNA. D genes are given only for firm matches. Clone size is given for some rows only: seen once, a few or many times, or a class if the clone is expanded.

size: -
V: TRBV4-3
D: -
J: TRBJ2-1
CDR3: CASSQSHGSSYNEQFF
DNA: TGCGCCAGCAGCCAAAGTCATGGGTCTAGCTACAATGAGCAGTTCTTC

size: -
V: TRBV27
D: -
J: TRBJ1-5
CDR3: CASRPQGTYSNQPQHF
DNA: TGTGCCAGCAGGCCTCAAGGGACTTATAGCAATCAGCCCCAGCATTTT

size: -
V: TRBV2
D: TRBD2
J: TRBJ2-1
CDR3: CASTLAGDTPTEQFF
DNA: TGTGCCAGCACTTTAGCGGGAGACACCCCAACTGAGCAGTTCTTC

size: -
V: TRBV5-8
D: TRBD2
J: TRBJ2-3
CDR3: CASSLREGSADTQYF
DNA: TGTGCCAGCAGCTTACGGGAGGGCAGCGCAGATACGCAGTATTTT

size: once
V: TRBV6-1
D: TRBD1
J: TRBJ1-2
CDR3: CASSGTGFYYGYTF
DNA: TGTGCCAGCAGTGGGACAGGGTTCTACTATGGCTACACCTTC

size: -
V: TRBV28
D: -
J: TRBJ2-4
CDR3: CASSLKVGQVLAKNIQYF
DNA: TGTGCCAGCAGTTTAAAGGTTGGGCAGGTTCTAGCCAAAAACATTCAGTACTTC

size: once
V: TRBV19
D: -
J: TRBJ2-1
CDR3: CASSRNRNNEQFF
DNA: TGTGCCAGTAGTAGGAACAGAAACAATGAGCAGTTCTTC

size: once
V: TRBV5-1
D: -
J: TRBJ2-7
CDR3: CASSLTPTGTSYEQYF
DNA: TGCGCCAGCAGCTTGACTCCGACAGGGACTTCCTACGAGCAGTACTTC

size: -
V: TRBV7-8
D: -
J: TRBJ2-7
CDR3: CASSPPGTYEQYF
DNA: TGTGCCAGCAGCCCCCCGGGGACCTACGAGCAGTACTTC

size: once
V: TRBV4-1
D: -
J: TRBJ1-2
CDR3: CASSQIGSDYGYTF
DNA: TGCGCCAGCAGCCAGATAGGCAGCGACTATGGCTACACCTTC

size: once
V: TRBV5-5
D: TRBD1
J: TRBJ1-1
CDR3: CASSLGPQGASTEAFF
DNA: TGTGCCAGCAGCTTGGGGCCCCAGGGGGCAAGCACTGAAGCTTTCTTT

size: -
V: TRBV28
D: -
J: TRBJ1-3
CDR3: CASSWGQGRSGNTIYF
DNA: TGTGCCAGCAGTTGGGGCCAGGGCCGCTCTGGAAACACCATATATTTT

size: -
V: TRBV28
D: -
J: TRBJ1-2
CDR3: CASSLYPGKNYGYTF
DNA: TGTGCCAGCAGTTTATATCCAGGGAAAAACTATGGCTACACCTTC

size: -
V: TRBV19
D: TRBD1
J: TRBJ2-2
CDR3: CASSIQGASTGELFF
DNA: TGTGCCAGTAGTATACAGGGGGCGAGTACCGGGGAGCTGTTTTTT

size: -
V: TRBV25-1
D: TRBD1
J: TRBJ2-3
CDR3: CASRDRFTDTQYF
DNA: TGTGCCAGCAGGGACAGGTTCACAGATACGCAGTATTTT

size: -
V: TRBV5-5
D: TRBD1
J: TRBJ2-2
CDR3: CASSGQGTNTGELFF
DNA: TGTGCCAGCAGCGGACAGGGGACAAACACCGGGGAGCTGTTTTTT

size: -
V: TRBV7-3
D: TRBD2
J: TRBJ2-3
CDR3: CASSPTGTSGADTQYF
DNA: TGTGCCAGCAGCCCCACCGGGACTAGCGGGGCAGATACGCAGTATTTT

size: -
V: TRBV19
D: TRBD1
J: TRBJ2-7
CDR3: CASSTGQGLSSYEQYF
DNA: TGTGCCAGTAGTACCGGACAGGGCTTAAGCTCCTACGAGCAGTACTTC

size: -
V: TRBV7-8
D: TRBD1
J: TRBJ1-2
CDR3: CASSLEPGQGAHPF
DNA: TGTGCCAGCAGCTTAGAACCGGGACAGGGGGCCCATCCCTTC

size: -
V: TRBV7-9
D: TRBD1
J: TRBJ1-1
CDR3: CASSLVGQGAFRAFF
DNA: TGTGCCAGCAGCTTAGTGGGACAGGGGGCCTTTCGAGCTTTCTTT

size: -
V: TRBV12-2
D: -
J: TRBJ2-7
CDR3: CASHSGHEQYF
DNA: TGTGCAAGTCATTCAGGGCACGAGCAGTACTTC

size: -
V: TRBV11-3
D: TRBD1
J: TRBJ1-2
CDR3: CASSSDRVNYGYTF
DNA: TGTGCCAGCAGCTCCGACAGGGTTAACTATGGCTACACCTTC

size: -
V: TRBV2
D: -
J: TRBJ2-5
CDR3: CASRLEETQYF
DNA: TGTGCCAGCAGGCTGGAGGAGACCCAGTACTTC

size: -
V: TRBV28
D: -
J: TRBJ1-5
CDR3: CASSLSGINQPQHF
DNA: TGTGCCAGCAGTTTATCAGGGATCAATCAGCCCCAGCATTTT

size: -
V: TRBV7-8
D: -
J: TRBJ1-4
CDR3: CASSRGWGQDEKLFF
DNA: TGTGCCAGCAGCCGAGGATGGGGGCAGGACGAAAAACTGTTTTTT

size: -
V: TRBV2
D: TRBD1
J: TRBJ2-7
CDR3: CASSEAKGAGLRQYF
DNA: TGTGCCAGCAGTGAAGCAAAGGGGGCTGGATTGAGGCAGTACTTC

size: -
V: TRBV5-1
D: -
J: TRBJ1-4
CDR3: CASSPGEYSEKLFF
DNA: TGCGCCAGCAGCCCGGGGGAGTACAGTGAAAAACTGTTTTTT

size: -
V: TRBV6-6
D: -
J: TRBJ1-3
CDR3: CASTDIRNTIYF
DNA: TGTGCCAGCACCGACATCCGGAACACCATATATTTT

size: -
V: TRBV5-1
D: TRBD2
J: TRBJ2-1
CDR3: CASSLGLGLAGGEQFF
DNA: TGCGCCAGCAGCTTGGGCCTCGGACTAGCGGGAGGTGAGCAGTTCTTC

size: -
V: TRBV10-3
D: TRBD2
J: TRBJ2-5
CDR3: CAISPLPGLEGRTQYF
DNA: TGTGCCATCAGTCCCCTCCCCGGACTAGAAGGTCGGACCCAGTACTTC

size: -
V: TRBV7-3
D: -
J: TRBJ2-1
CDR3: CASSATGGNPYNEQFF
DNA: TGTGCCAGCAGCGCCACGGGCGGGAATCCCTACAATGAGCAGTTCTTC

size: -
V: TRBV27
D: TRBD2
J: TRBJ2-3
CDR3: CASSLIGTSGTDTQYF
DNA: TGTGCCAGCAGTTTAATCGGGACTAGCGGCACAGATACGCAGTATTTT

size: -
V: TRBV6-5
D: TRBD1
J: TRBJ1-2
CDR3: CASSYRHRQGGNGYTF
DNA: TGTGCCAGCAGTTACCGCCACCGACAGGGGGGAAATGGCTACACCTTC

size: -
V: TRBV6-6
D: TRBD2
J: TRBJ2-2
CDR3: CASSSGSGISTGELFF
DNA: TGTGCCAGCAGTTCAGGTAGCGGGATTAGCACCGGGGAGCTGTTTTTT

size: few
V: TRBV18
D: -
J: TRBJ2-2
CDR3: CASSPISGSTNTGELFF
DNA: TGTGCCAGCTCACCAATTTCCGGGAGTACGAACACCGGGGAGCTGTTTTTT

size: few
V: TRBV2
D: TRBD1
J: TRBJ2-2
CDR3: CASSETGTNTGELFF
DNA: TGTGCCAGCAGTGAGACAGGGACGAACACCGGGGAGCTGTTTTTT

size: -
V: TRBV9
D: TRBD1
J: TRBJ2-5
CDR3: CASSVSGGQGLETQYF
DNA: TGTGCCAGCAGCGTATCGGGGGGACAGGGGTTGGAGACCCAGTACTTC

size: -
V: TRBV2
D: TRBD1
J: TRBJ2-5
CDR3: CASSEAGTGRETQYF
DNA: TGTGCCAGCAGTGAAGCAGGGACAGGGCGGGAGACCCAGTACTTC

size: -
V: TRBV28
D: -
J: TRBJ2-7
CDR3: CASRPRGAGSYEQYF
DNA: TGTGCCAGCAGGCCTCGGGGGGCCGGTTCCTACGAGCAGTACTTC

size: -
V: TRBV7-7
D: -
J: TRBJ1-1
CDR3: CASSLGWSAETEAFF
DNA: TGTGCTAGCAGCTTAGGGTGGTCGGCGGAGACTGAAGCTTTCTTT

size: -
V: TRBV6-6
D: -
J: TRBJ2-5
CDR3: CASSLKETQYF
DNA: TGTGCCAGCAGTTTAAAAGAGACCCAGTACTTC

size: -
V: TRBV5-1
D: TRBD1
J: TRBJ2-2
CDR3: CASSLWPPGQGTGELFF
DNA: TGCGCCAGCAGCTTGTGGCCACCGGGACAGGGGACCGGGGAGCTGTTTTTT

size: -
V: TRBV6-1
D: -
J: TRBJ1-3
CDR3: CAGGYGTGNTIYF
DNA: TGTGCCGGGGGGTACGGGACTGGAAACACCATATATTTT

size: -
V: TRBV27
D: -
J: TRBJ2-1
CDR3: CASSQRADYDGSPYNEQFF
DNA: TGTGCCAGCAGTCAAAGGGCAGATTACGACGGGAGTCCCTACAATGAGCAGTTCTTC

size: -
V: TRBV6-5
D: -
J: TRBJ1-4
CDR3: CASSMTRVNEKLFF
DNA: TGTGCCAGCAGTATGACACGCGTTAATGAAAAACTGTTTTTT

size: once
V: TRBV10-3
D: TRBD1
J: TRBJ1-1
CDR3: CAISETGTVNTEAFF
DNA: TGTGCCATCAGTGAAACCGGGACAGTGAACACTGAAGCTTTCTTT

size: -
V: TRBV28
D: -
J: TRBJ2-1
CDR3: CASSEPRGHEQFF
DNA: TGTGCCAGCAGTGAACCCAGGGGCCATGAGCAGTTCTTC

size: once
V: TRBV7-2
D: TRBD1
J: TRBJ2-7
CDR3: CASSRQGSSYEQYF
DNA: TGTGCCAGCAGCCGACAGGGGAGCTCCTACGAGCAGTACTTC

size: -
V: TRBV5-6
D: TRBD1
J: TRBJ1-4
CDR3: CASSSSGTGHEKLFF
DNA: TGTGCCAGCAGCTCCTCCGGGACAGGACACGAAAAACTGTTTTTT